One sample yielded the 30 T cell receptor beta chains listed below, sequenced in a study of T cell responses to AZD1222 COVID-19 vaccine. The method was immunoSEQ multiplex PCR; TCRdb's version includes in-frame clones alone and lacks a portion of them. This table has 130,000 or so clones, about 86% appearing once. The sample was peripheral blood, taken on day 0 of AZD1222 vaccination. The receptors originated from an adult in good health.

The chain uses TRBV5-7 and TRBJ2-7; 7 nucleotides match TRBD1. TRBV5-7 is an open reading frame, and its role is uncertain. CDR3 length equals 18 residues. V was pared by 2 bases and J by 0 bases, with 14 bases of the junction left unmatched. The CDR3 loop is CASSLRQFGQVSSYEQYF. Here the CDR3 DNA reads TGTGCCAGCAGCTTACGCCAGTTTGGACAGGTTAGCTCCTACGAGCAGTACTTC.

The CDR3 sequence: CASSLQMNTEAFF. DNA of the CDR3: TGTGCCAGCAGTTTGCAGATGAACACTGAAGCTTTCTTT. The chain recombines TRBV27 with TRBJ1-1, with no clear D. Trimming removed 3 bases from V and 0 bases from J, with 5 bases in between. This CDR3 is built from 13 residues. Germline V gene lookup returns CDR1 MNHEY and CDR2 SMNVEV (reference sequence).

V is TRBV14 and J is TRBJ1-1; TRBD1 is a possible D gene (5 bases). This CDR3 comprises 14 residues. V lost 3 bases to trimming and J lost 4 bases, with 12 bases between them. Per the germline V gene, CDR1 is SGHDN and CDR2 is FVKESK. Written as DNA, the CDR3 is TGTGCCAGCAGCCAGGGGGGTTCAGTCACTGAAGCTTTCTTT. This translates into CASSQGGSVTEAFF.

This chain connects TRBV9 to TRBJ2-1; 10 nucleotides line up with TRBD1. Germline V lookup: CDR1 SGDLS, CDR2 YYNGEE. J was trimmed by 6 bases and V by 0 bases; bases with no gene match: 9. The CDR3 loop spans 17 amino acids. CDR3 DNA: TGTGCCAGCAGCGTAGTCCCCGACAGGGGGCAGGGCAATGAGCAGTTCTTC. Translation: CASSVVPDRGQGNEQFF. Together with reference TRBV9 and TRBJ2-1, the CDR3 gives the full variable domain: DSGVTQTPKHLITATGQRVTLRCSPRSGDLSVYWYQQSLDQGLQFLIQYYNGEERAKGNILERFSAQQFPDLHSELNLSSLELGDSALYFCASSVVPDRGQGNEQFFGPGTRLTVL.

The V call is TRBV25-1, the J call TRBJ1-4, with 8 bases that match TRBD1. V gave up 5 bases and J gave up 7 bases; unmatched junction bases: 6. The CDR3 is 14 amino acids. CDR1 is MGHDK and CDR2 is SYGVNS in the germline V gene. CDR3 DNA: TGTGCCAGCAGTCCACAGGGGGTGGGTGAAAAACTGTTTTTT. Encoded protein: CASSPQGVGEKLFF.

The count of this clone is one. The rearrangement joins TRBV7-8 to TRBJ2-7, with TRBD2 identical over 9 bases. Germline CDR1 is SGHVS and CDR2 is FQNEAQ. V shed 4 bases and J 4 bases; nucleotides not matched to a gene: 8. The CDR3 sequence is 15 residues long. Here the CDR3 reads CASSSYSGGGYEQYF. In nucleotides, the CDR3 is TGTGCCAGCAGCTCCTATAGCGGGGGTGGGTACGAGCAGTACTTC.

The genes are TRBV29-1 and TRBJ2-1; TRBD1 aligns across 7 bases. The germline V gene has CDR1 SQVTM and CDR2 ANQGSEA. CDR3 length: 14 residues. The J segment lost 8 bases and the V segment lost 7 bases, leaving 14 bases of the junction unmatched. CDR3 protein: CSGETSTGTDEQFF. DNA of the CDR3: TGCAGCGGCGAAACGTCGACAGGGACGGATGAGCAGTTCTTC.

CDR3 region: CASRDIDEQYF. The CDR3, as DNA: TGTGCCAGCAGGGACATAGACGAGCAGTACTTC. V is TRBV2 and J is TRBJ2-7; maybe TRBD1 (5 bases). Germline-derived CDR1 and CDR2 are SNHLY and FYNNEI. The CDR3 has 11 residues. The ends were cut back, 6 bases at V and 5 bases at J, with 8 bases in the middle. Using reference TRBV2 and TRBJ2-7 for the parts outside the CDR3, the full variable domain is EPEVTQTPSHQVTQMGQEVILRCVPISNHLYFYWYRQILGQKVEFLVSFYNNEISEKSEIFDDQFSVERPDGSNFTLKIRSTKLEDSAMYFCASRDIDEQYFGPGTRLTVT.

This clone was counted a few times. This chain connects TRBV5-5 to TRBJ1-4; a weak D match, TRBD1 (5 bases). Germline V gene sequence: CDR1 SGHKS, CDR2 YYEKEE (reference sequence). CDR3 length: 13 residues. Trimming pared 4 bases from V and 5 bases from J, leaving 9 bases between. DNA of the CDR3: TGTGCCAGCAGCGGGGACGTGAATGAAAAACTGTTTTTT. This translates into CASSGDVNEKLFF.

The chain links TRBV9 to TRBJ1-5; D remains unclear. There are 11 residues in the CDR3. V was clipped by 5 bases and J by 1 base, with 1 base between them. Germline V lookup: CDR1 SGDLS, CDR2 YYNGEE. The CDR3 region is CASRSNQPQHF. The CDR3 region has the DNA TGTGCCAGCAGGAGCAATCAGCCCCAGCATTTT.

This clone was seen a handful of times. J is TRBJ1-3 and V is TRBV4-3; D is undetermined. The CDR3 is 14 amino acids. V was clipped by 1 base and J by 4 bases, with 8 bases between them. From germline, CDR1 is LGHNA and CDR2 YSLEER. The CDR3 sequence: CASSQVWGGNTIYF. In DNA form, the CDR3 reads TGCGCCAGCAGCCAAGTGTGGGGAGGAAACACCATATATTTT.

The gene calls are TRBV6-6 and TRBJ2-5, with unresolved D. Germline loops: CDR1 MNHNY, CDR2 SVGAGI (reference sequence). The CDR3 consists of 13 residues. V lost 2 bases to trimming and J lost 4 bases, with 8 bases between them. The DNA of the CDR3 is TGTGCCAGCAGTTACGTCGAATTAGAGACCCAGTACTTC. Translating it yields CASSYVELETQYF.

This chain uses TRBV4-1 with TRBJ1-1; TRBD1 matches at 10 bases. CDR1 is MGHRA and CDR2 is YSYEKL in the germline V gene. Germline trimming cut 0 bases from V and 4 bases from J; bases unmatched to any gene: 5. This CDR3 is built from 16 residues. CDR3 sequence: CASSQERTGGITEAFF. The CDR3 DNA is TGCGCCAGCAGCCAAGAACGGACAGGGGGAATCACTGAAGCTTTCTTT.

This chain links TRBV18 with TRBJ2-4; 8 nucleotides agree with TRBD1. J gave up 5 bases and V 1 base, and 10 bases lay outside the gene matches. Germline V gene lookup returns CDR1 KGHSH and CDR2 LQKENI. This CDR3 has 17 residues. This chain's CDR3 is CASSPLSRGQVENIQYF. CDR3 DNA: TGTGCCAGCTCACCACTTTCCAGGGGGCAAGTTGAAAACATTCAGTACTTC.

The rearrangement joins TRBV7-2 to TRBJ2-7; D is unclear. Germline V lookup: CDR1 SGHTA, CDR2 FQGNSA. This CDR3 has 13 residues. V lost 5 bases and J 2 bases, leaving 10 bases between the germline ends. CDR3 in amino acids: CASSLRLPYEQYF. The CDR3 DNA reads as TGTGCCAGCAGCCTCCGTCTCCCCTACGAGCAGTACTTC.

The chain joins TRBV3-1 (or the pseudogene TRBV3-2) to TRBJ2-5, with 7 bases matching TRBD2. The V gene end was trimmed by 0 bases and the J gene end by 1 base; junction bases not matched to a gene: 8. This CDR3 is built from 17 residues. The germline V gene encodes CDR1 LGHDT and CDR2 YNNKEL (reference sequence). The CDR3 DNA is TGTGCCAGCAGCCAAGATTTGAGGGAGGGACCCCAAGAGACCCAGTACTTC. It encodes CASSQDLREGPQETQYF.

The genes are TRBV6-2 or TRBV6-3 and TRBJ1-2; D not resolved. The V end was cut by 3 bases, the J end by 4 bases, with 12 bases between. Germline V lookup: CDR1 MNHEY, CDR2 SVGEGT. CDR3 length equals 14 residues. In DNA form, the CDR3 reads TGTGCCAGCAGTTATGAACCCCAGAGCTATGGCTACACCTTC. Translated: CASSYEPQSYGYTF.

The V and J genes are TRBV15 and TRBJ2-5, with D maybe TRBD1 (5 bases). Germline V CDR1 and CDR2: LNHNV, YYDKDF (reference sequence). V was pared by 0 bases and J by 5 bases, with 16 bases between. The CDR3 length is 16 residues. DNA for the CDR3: TGTGCCACCAGCAGAGATCAGGCAGGGTCTGGGGAGACCCAGTACTTC. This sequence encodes CATSRDQAGSGETQYF.

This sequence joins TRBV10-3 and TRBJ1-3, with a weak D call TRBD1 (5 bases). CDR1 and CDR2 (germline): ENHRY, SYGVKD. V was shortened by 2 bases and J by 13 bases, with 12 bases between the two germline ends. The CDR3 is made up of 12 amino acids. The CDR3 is CAISEPGATIYF. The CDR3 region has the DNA TGTGCCATCAGTGAGCCCGGGGCTACTATATATTTT.

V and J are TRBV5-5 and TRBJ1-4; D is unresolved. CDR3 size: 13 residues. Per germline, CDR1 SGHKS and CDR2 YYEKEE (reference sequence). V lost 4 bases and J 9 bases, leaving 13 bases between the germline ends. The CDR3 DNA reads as TGTGCCAGCAGCAGACGTCAAAATCAAAAACTGTTTTTT. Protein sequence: CASSRRQNQKLFF. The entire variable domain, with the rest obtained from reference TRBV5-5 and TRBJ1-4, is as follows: DAGVTQSPTHLIKTRGQQVTLRCSPISGHKSVSWYQQVLGQGPQFIFQYYEKEERGRGNFPDRFSARQFPNYSSELNVNALLLGDSALYLCASSRRQNQKLFFGSGTQLSVL.

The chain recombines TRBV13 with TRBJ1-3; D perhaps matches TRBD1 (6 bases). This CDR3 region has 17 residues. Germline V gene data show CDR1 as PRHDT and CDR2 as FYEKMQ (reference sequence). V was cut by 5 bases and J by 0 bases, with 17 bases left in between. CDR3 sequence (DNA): TGTGCCAGCAGCCTGGGCAGGGGCGGGAGCTCTGGAAACACCATATATTTT. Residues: CASSLGRGGSSGNTIYF.

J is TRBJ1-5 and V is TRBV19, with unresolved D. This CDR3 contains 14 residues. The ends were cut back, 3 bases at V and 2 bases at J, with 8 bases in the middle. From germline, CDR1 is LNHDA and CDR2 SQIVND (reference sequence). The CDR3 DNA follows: TGTGCCAGTAGTATGGAGCGGGGCAATCAGCCCCAGCATTTT. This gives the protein CASSMERGNQPQHF.

CDR3 DNA sequence: TGTGCCAGCAGTGACCAGGGGAGCTCCTACAATGAGCAGTTCTTC. This sequence encodes CASSDQGSSYNEQFF. This sequence joins TRBV2 and TRBJ2-1; D possibly corresponds to TRBD1 (6 bases). CDR1 and CDR2 (germline): SNHLY, FYNNEI. The CDR3 runs 15 residues. V was pared by 3 bases and J by 0 bases, with 9 bases between.

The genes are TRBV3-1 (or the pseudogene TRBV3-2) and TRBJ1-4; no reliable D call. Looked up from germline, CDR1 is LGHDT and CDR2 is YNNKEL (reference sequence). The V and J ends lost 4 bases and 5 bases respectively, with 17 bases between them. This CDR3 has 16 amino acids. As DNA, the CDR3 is TGTGCCAGCAGCCCTACCGGCGAGGGCTCAAATGAAAAACTGTTTTTT. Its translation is CASSPTGEGSNEKLFF.

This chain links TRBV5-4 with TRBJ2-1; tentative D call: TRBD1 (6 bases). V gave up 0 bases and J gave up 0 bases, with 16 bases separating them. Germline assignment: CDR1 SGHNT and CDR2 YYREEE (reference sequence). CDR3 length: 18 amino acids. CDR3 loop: CASSLGSPGASSYNEQFF. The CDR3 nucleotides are TGTGCCAGCAGCTTGGGATCGCCAGGGGCGAGCTCCTACAATGAGCAGTTCTTC. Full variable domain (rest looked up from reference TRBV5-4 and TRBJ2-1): ETGVTQSPTHLIKTRGQQVTLRCSSQSGHNTVSWYQQALGQGPQFIFQYYREEENGRGNFPPRFSGLQFPNYSSELNVNALELDDSALYLCASSLGSPGASSYNEQFFGPGTRLTVL.

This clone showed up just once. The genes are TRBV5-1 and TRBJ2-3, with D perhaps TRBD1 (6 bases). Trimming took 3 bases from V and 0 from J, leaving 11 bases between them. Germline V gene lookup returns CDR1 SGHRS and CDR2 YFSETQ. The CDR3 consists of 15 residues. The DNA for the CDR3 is TGCGCCAGCAGCTCCGGGACACTTAGCACAGATACGCAGTATTTT. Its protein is CASSSGTLSTDTQYF.

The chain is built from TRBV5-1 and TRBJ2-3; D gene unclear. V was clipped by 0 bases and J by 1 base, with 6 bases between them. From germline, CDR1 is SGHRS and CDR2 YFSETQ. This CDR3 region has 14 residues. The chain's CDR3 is CASSLAQGTDTQYF. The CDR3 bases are TGCGCCAGCAGCTTGGCTCAAGGCACAGATACGCAGTATTTT.

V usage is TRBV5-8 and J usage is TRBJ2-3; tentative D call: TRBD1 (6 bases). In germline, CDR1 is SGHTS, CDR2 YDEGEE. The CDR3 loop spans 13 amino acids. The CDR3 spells CADAGAAADTQYF. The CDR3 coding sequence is TGTGCGGACGCAGGGGCCGCGGCAGATACGCAGTATTTT. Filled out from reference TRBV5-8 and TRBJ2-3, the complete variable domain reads EAGVTQSPTHLIKTRGQQATLRCSPISGHTSVYWYQQALGLGLQFLLWYDEGEERNRGNFPPRFSGRQFPNYSSELNVNALELEDSALYLCADAGAAADTQYFGPGTRLTVL.

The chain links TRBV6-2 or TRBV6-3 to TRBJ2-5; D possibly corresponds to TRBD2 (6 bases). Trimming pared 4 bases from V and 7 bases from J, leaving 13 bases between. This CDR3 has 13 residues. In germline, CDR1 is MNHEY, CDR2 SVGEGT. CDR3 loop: CASSFPGVVTQYF. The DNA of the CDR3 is TGTGCCAGCAGTTTTCCGGGGGTGGTGACCCAGTACTTC.

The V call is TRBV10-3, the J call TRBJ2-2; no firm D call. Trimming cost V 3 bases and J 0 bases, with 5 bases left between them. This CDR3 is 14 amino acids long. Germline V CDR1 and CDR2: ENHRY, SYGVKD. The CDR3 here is CAISEQPNTGELFF. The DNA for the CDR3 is TGTGCCATCAGTGAACAGCCGAACACCGGGGAGCTGTTTTTT.